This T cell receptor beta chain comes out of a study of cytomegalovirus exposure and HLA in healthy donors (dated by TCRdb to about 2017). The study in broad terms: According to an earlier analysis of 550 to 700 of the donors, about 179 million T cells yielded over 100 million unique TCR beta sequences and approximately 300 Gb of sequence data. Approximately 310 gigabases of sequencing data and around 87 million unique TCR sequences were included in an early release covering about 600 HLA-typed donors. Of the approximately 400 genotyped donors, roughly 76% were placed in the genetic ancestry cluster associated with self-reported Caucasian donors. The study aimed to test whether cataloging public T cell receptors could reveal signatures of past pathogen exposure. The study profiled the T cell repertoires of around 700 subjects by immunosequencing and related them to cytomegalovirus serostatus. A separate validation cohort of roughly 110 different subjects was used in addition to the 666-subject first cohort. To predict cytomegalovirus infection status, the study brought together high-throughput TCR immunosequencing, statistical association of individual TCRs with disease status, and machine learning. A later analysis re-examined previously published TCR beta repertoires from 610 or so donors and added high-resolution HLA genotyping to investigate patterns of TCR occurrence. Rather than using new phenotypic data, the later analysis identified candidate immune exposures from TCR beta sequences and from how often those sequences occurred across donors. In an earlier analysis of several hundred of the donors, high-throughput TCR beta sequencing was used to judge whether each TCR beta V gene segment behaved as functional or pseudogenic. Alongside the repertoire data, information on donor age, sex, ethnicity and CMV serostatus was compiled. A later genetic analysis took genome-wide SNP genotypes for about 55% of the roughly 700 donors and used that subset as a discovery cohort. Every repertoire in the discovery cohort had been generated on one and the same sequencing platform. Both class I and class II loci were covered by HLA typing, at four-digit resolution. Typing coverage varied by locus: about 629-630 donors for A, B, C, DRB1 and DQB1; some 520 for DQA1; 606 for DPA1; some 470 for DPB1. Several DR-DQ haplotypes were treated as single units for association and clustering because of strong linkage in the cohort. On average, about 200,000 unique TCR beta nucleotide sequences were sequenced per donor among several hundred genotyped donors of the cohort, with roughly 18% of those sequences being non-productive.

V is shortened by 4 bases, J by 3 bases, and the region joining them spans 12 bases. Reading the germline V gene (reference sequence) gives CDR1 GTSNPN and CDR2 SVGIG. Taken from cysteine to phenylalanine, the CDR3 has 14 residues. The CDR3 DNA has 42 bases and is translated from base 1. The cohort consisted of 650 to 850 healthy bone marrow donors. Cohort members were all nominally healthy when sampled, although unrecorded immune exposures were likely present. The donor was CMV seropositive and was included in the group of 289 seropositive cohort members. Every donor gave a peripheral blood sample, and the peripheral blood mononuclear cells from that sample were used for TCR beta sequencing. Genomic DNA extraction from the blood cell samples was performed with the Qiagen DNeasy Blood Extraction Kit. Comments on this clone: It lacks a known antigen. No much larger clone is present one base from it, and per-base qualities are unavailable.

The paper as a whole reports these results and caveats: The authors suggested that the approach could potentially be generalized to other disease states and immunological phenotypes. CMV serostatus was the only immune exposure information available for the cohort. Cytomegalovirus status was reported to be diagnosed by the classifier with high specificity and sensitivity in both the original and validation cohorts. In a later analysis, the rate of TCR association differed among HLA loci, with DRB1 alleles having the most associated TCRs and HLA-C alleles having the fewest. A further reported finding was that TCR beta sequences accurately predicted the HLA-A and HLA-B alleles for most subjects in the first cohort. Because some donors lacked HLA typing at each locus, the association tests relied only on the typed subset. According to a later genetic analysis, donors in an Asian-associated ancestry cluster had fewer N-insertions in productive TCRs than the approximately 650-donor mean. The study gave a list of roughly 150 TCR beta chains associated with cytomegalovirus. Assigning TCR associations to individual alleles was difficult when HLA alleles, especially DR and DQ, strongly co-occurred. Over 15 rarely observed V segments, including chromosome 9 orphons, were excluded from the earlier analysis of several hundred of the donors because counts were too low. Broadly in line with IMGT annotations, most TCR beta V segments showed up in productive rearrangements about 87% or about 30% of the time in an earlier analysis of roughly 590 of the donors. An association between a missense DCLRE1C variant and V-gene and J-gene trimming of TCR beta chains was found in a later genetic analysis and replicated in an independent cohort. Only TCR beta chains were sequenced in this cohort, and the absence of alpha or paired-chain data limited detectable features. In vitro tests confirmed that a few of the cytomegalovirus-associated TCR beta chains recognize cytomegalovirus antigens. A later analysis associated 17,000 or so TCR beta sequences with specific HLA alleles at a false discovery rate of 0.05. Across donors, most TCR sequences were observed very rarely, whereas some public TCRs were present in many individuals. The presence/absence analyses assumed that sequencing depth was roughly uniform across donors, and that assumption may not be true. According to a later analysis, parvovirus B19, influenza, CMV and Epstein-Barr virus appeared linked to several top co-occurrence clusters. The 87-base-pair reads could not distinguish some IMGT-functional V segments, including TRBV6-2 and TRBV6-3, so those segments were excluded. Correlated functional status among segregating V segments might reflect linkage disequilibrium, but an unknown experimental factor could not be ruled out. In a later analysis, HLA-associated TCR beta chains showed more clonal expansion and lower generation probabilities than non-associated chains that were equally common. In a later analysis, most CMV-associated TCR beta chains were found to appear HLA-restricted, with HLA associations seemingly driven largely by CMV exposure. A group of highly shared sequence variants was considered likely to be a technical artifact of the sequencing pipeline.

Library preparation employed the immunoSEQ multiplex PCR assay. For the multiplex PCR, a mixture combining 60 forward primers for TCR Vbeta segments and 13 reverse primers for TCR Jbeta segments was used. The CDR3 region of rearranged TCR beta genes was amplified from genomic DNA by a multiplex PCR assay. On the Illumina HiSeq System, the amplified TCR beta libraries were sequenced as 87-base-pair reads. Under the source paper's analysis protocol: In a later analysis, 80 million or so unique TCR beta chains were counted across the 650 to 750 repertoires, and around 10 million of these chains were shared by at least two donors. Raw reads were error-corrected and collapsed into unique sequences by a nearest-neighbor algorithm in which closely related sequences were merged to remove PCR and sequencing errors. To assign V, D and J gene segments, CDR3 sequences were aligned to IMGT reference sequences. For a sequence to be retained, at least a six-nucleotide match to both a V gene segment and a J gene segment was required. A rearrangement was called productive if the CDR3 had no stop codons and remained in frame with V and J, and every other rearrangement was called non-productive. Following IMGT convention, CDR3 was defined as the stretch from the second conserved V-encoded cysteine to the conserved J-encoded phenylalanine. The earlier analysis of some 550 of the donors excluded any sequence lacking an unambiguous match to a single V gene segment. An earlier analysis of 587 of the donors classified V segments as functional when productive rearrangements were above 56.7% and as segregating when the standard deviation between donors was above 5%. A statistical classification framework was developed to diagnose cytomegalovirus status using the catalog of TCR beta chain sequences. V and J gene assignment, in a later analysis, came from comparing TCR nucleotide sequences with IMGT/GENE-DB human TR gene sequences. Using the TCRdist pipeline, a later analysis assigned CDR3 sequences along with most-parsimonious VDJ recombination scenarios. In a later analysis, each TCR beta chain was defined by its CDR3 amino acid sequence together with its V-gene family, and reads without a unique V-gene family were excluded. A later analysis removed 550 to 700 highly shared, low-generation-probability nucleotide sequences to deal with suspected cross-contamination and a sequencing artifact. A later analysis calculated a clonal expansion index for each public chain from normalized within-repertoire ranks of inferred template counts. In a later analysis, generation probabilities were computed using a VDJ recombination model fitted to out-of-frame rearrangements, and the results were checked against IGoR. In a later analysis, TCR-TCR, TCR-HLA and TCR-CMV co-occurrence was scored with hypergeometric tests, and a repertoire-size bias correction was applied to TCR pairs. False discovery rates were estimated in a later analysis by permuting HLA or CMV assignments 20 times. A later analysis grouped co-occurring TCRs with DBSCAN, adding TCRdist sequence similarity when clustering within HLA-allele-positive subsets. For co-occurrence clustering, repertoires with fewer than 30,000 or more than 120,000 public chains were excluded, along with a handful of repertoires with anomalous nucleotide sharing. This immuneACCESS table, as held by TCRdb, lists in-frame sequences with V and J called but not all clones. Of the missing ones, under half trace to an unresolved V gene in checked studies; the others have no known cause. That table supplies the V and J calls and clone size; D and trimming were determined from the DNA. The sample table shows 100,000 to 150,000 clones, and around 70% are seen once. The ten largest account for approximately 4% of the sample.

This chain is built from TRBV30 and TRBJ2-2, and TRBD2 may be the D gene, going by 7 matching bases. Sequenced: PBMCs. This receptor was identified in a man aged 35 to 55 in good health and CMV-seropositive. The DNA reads TGTGCCTGGACGGGGGGCGCTTACACCGGGGAGCTGTTTTTT. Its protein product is CAWTGGAYTGELFF.